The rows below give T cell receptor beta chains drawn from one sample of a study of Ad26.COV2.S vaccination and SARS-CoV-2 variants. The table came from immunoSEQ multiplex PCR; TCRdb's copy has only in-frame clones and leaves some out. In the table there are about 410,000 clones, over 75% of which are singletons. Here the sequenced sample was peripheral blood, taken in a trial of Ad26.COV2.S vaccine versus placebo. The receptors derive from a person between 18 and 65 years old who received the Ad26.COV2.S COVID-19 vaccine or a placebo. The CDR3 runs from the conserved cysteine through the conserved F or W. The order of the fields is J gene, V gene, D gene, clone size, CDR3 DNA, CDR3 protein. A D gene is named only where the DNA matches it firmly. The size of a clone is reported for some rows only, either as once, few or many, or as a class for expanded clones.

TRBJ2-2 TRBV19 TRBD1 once TGTGCCAGTAGTCCTTTCTTGGGGACAGCGAACACCGGGGAGCTGTTTTTT CASSPFLGTANTGELFF
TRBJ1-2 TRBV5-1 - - TGCGCCAGCAGCCCGGGGACTAACTATGGCTACACCTTC CASSPGTNYGYTF
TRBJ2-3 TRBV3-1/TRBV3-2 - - TGTGCCAGCAGCCAAGATCTGGTAGCCCATACGCAGTATTTT CASSQDLVAHTQYF
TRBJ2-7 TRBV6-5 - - TGTGCCAGCAGTTCCTTGGGGCTCGAGCAGTACTTC CASSSLGLEQYF
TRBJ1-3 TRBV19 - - TGTGCCAGTGGGAGGGCTGGAGAAGGAAACACCATATATTTT CASGRAGEGNTIYF
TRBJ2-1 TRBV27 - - TGTGCCAGCACCGTCCCCGGAGACAATGAGCAGTTCTTC CASTVPGDNEQFF
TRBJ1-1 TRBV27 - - TGTGCCAGCAGTTTGTCAATGAACACTGAAGCTTTCTTT CASSLSMNTEAFF
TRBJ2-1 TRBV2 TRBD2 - TGTGCCAGCAGTCCCCCGCTAGCGGGAGGGAGAAAGTTCTTC CASSPPLAGGRKFF
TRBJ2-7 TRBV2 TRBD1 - TGTGCCAGCAGTCCGATGGGACAGCCCTCCTACGAGCAGTACTTC CASSPMGQPSYEQYF
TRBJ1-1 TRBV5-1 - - TGCGCCAGCACGAGAGACGGTGAAGCTTTCTTT CASTRDGEAFF
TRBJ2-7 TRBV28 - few TGTGCCAGCAGTTTGGCCCACGGCGGGCGTCTCTACGAGCAGTACTTC CASSLAHGGRLYEQYF
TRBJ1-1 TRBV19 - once TGTGCCAGTAGTAGAGTTGGCACTGAAGCTTTCTTT CASSRVGTEAFF
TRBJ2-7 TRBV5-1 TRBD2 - TGCGCCAGCAGCTTACCGGGACTAGCGGGAGGTAAGCCCTACGAGCAGTACTTC CASSLPGLAGGKPYEQYF
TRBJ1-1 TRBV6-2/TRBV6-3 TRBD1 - TGTGCCAGCAGTGCTGACAGGGAGGCTGAAGCTTTCTTT CASSADREAEAFF
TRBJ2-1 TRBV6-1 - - TGTGCCAGCAGTGCCCGACAAGGAAGGCGCCCCTACAATGAGCAGTTCTTC CASSARQGRRPYNEQFF
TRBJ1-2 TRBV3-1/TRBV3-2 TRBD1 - TGTGCCAGCAGCGCCGGGACAGGAGTTTATGGCTACACCTTC CASSAGTGVYGYTF
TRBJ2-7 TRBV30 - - TGTGCCTGGAGTAAGGGACTCTCCTACGAGCAGTACTTC CAWSKGLSYEQYF
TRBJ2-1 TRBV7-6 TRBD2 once TGTGCCAGCAGCCCGACTTCAGCGGGAGCTATCAATGAGCAGTTCTTC CASSPTSAGAINEQFF
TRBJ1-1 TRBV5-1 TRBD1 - TGCGCCAGCAGCCGGGGACAGGGGAGGGGGAACACTGAAGCTTTCTTT CASSRGQGRGNTEAFF
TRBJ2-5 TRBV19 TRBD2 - TGTGCCAGTAGTGCCCTGACTAGCGGGAGGGCCGTTGAGACCCAGTACTTC CASSALTSGRAVETQYF
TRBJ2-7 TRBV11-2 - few TGTGCCAGCAGCCTCAGGGTGTCGTCCTACGAGCAGTACTTC CASSLRVSSYEQYF
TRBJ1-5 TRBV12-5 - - TGTGCTAGTGGTTTGGTACAACCAGGGCCTCAGCCCCAGCATTTT CASGLVQPGPQPQHF
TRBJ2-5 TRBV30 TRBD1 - TGTGCCTTAGGACAGGGGCGGGAGACCCAGTACTTC CALGQGRETQYF
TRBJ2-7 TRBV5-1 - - TGCGCCAGCAGCTTGGGACAGCTTTACGAGCAGTACTTC CASSLGQLYEQYF
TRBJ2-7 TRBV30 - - TGTGCCTGGAGTGTTGGACAGACAACCTCCTACGAGCAGTACTTC CAWSVGQTTSYEQYF
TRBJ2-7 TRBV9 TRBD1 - TGTGCCAGCAGCGTAGGCGGGACAGGGAACGAGCAGTACTTC CASSVGGTGNEQYF
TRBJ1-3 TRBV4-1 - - TGCGCCAGCAGCCAAGAAGGAGAGGGTCGAGCGGGACGGACCTCTGGAAACACCATATATTTT CASSQEGEGRAGRTSGNTIYF
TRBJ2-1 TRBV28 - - TGTGCCAGCAGACTCTACAATGAGCAGTTCTTC CASRLYNEQFF